Sequencing of this TCR beta chain was carried out in a study of OX40 agonist ivuxolimab in advanced cancers. At the level of the whole study: The costimulatory receptor OX40 (CD134) was targeted by ivuxolimab, a fully human IgG2 agonistic monoclonal antibody. Intravenous ivuxolimab was administered to patients every 2 weeks at six dose levels: 0.01, 0.1, 0.3, 1.5, 3 and 10 mg/kg. Three dose-escalation patients achieved partial responses, one with hepatocellular carcinoma and two with cutaneous melanoma. Among the 52 dose-escalation patients, some 20 had hepatocellular carcinoma, about 15 melanoma, 9 renal cell carcinoma and 9 head and neck cancer. A male proportion of around 80% and a mean age of about 60 years, ranging from roughly 23 to 85, were recorded for the dose-escalation cohort. Patients were allowed to have had prior anti-PD-1, anti-PD-L1 or anti-CTLA-4 therapy, and 40% of the dose-escalation patients had been treated with checkpoint inhibitors. The paper covers the monotherapy dose-escalation part of the phase I ivuxolimab trial, which included N ≈ 54 patients. The purpose of peripheral TCRbeta sequencing was to test whether ivuxolimab changed TCR sequence diversity and led to clonal T-cell expansion. Beyond this particular receptor, the publication reports: Low levels of normalized T-cell clonal expansion were also seen in some patients who did not respond. The antigen specificity of the clonally expanded peripheral T cells was not determined. Clonal expansion of both CD4+ and CD8+ blood T cells was observed from baseline to week 6 at doses 0.1 to 3.0 mg/kg. After ivuxolimab, CD8+ T cells had more expanded clones than CD4+ T cells on average. Partial responders in the 0.1-3.0 mg/kg groups had among the lowest normalized peripheral clonal expansion, especially among CD8+ T cells.

Genomic DNA was isolated from the sorted cells so that the TCRbeta CDR3 region could be sequenced. The immunoSEQ Assay was used to sequence the TCRbeta CDR3 regions. TCRdb stores this immuneACCESS table with in-frame sequences only. Part of the clones is absent; in the studies checked, under half of the shortfall reflects unresolved V genes, and no reason is known for the rest. The sample table lists about 22,000 clones, about 86% of them with a count of one. Around a quarter of the sample is held by the ten biggest clonotypes. Patients with a history of autoimmune disease or receiving systemic immunosuppression were excluded from the trial. Peripheral blood for TCR sequencing was collected from all dose cohorts at baseline, on cycle 4 day 1, and on cycle 7 day 1. Samples came from an open-label, multicenter, first-in-human phase I dose-escalation trial of ivuxolimab. Adults with locally advanced or metastatic melanoma, renal cell, hepatocellular, or head and neck squamous cell carcinoma were enrolled in the trial. Before TCR sequencing, CD4+ and CD8+ T cells were separately sorted from peripheral blood.

This clone has only one observation. Its antigen target is currently unknown. Base qualities are not recorded, but no much larger clone differs from it by a single base. This sample includes further DNA sequences coding for the same CDR3. The CDR3 goes from the cysteine to the phenylalanine over 14 residues. CDR3 DNA only is kept here, 42 bases in frame from base 1. CDR1 and CDR2 were assigned from the germline V gene (reference sequence) as SEHNR and FQNEAQ. V loses 2 bases, J loses 6 bases, and the germline ends lie 11 bases apart. This receptor was identified in an adult with an advanced solid tumor such as melanoma, head and neck, liver or kidney cancer. The receptor chain draws on TRBV7-9 and TRBJ2-1, with TRBD1 tentatively as D gene (5 bases match). Sequencing was performed on CD4+ or CD8+ T cells sorted from blood, taken in a trial of the OX40 agonist ivuxolimab. The CDR3 region reads CASSLTTGSNEQFF. The nucleotide sequence is TGTGCCAGCAGCTTAACAACAGGCAGCAATGAGCAGTTCTTC.